This T cell receptor (beta chain) was captured in a study of T cell changes during pregnancy in multiple sclerosis. The method was immunoSEQ multiplex PCR; TCRdb's version includes in-frame clones alone and lacks a portion of them. The repertoire holds tens of thousands of clones, with 91% as singletons. Trimming left V 3 bases short and J 0 bases short, with 9 bases between. Per germline, CDR1 LNHDA and CDR2 SQIVND (reference sequence). The CDR3 is made up of 15 amino acids. The chain has TRBV19 and TRBJ2-4, with D possibly matching TRBD2 (6 bases). The receptor comes from a female donor with multiple sclerosis, enrolled in a pregnancy study. The source material was peripheral blood, sampled before pregnancy. CDR3 residues: CASSIGGIAKNIQYF. The CDR3 nucleotides read TGTGCCAGTAGTATTGGCGGGATAGCCAAAAACATTCAGTACTTC.